Presented here are 27 T cell receptor beta chains from one specimen sequenced in a study of cytomegalovirus exposure and HLA in healthy donors. PCR was performed using 60 Vbeta and 13 Jbeta primers. The table came from immunoSEQ multiplex PCR; TCRdb's copy has only in-frame clones and leaves some out. This sample has under 150,000 clones, with approximately 85% found just once. The sequenced material came from PBMCs. The receptors shown here come from a male donor in good health and CMV-seropositive.

This chain joins TRBV6-4 and TRBJ2-7; TRBD2 matches at 10 bases. The V gene end was trimmed by 3 bases and the J gene end by 6 bases; junction bases not matched to a gene: 8. Germline CDR1 reads MRHNA; CDR2 reads SNTAGT. The CDR3 loop spans 15 amino acids. CDR3 in amino acids: CASSERLAGLGEQYF. CDR3 nucleotides: TGTGCCAGCAGTGAGAGACTAGCGGGCCTCGGCGAGCAGTACTTC.

The chain has TRBV7-3 and TRBJ2-1, with a weak D call TRBD2 (6 bases). Trimming removed 3 bases at V and 4 bases at J, with 10 bases between. Germline loops: CDR1 SGHTA, CDR2 FQGTGA. The CDR3 sequence is 14 residues long. The CDR3 nucleotides read TGTGCCAGCAGCTTGGCTAGCGCTTACAATGAGCAGTTCTTC. Translating gives CASSLASAYNEQFF.

The chain links TRBV7-9 to TRBJ2-7; 7 nucleotides match TRBD2. The CDR3 runs 14 residues. V dropped 5 bases and J dropped 4; count of bases not matched to a gene: 8. Germline V CDR1 and CDR2: SEHNR, FQNEAQ (reference sequence). Written as DNA, the CDR3 is TGTGCCAGCAGCACCCCGCGGGAGCGGTACGAGCAGTACTTC. Protein sequence: CASSTPRERYEQYF.

The chain carries TRBV5-1 and TRBJ2-7, with D possibly being TRBD1 (6 bases). Germline V gives CDR1 SGHRS, CDR2 YFSETQ. The V and J ends lost 5 bases and 5 bases respectively, with 11 bases between them. The CDR3 is 12 amino acids. The CDR3 DNA reads as TGCGCCAGCAGAAATCAGGGGAACGAGCAGTACTTC. This gives the protein CASRNQGNEQYF.

The chain has TRBV29-1 and TRBJ2-7; TRBD1 agrees at 10 bases. With 6 bases clipped from V and 2 bases from J, the junction kept 10 bases outside the gene matches. The CDR3 runs 15 residues. CDR1 is SQVTM, CDR2 ANQGSEA, per germline. The DNA for the CDR3 is TGCAGCGTGCGCCTAGGGACAGGGGCCCCCTACGAGCAGTACTTC. Translated: CSVRLGTGAPYEQYF.

The chain links TRBV30 to TRBJ1-1; 7 positions agree with TRBD1. Germline CDR1 is GTSNPN and CDR2 is SVGIG (reference sequence). Trimming at V came to 1 base and at J to 1 base, leaving 3 bases not matched to a gene. CDR3 length: 14 residues. The chain's CDR3 is CAWSGQGQNTEAFF. The CDR3 DNA reads TGTGCCTGGAGTGGACAGGGACAGAACACTGAAGCTTTCTTT.

The genes are TRBV7-3 and TRBJ2-1; TRBD2 aligns across 16 bases. CDR1 is SGHTA and CDR2 is FQGTGA in the germline V gene. This CDR3 is 16 amino acids long. Trimming took 2 bases from V and 7 from J; bases not matched to a gene: 2. The CDR3 here is CASSLWGLAGGNEQFF. CDR3 DNA: TGTGCCAGCAGCTTATGGGGACTAGCGGGAGGGAATGAGCAGTTCTTC. Supplemented by reference TRBV7-3 and TRBJ2-1, the full variable domain reads GAGVSQTPSNKVTEKGKYVELRCDPISGHTALYWYRQSLGQGPEFLIYFQGTGAADDSGLPNDRFFAVRPEGSVSTLKIQRTERGDSAVYLCASSLWGLAGGNEQFFGPGTRLTVL.

This clone is labeled as medium-sized (0.01 to 0.1%). This chain links TRBV5-8 with TRBJ2-7; 7 bases agree with TRBD2. Germline CDR1 reads SGHTS; CDR2 reads YDEGEE. This CDR3 spans 14 amino acids. With 2 bases clipped from V and 5 bases from J, the junction kept 7 bases outside the gene matches. CDR3 nucleotide sequence: TGTGCCAGCAGCTTCGGGGGGTCCGTACACGAGCAGTACTTC. Translation: CASSFGGSVHEQYF.

The rearrangement joins TRBV27 to TRBJ2-3; 7 bases match TRBD1. The trim removed 5 bases at V and 5 bases at J, leaving 10 bases unmatched. Germline loops: CDR1 MNHEY, CDR2 SMNVEV (reference sequence). This CDR3 spans 15 amino acids. The CDR3 nucleotides read TGTGCCAGCAGTCCGGGAAAGGGGGCGAGAGATACGCAGTATTTT. Amino acids: CASSPGKGARDTQYF.

J is TRBJ2-7 and V is TRBV6-1; 13 nucleotides align to TRBD2. Germline-derived CDR1 and CDR2 are MNHNS and SASEGT. V dropped 2 bases and J dropped 4; count of bases not matched to a gene: 2. This CDR3 region has 15 residues. The CDR3 protein is CASSEWTSGGYEQYF. In DNA form, the CDR3 reads TGTGCCAGCAGTGAATGGACTAGCGGGGGTTACGAGCAGTACTTC.

This clone was seen a single time. The chain joins TRBV28 to TRBJ1-1, with TRBD1 identical over 7 bases. Trimming cost V 6 bases and J 0 bases; bases outside gene matches: 7. Germline V gene data show CDR1 as MDHEN and CDR2 as SYDVKM. This CDR3 is built from 15 residues. CDR3 sequence (DNA): TGTGCCAGCAGGGGCCTCGGGACAGTGAACACTGAAGCTTTCTTT. It is translated as CASRGLGTVNTEAFF.

In this sample, this clone turned up once. The chain combines TRBV5-4 with TRBJ1-4; 11 bases are a match to TRBD1. CDR1 SGHNT and CDR2 YYREEE come from the germline V gene (reference sequence). This CDR3 is 17 amino acids long. The V and J ends lost 4 bases and 4 bases, in that order; junction bases with no gene match: 9. This chain's CDR3 is CASSQGQGARVNEKLFF. The CDR3 nucleotides read TGTGCCAGCAGCCAAGGACAGGGGGCGCGAGTTAATGAAAAACTGTTTTTT.

The V and J genes are TRBV7-6 and TRBJ2-1; no clear D. Deletions cut 4 bases from V and 4 bases from J, with 17 bases between. The germline gives CDR1 SGHVS, CDR2 FNYEAQ. The CDR3 extends over 16 amino acids. The CDR3 region is CASSSQIVGRYNEQFF. The DNA for the CDR3 is TGTGCCAGCAGCTCTCAAATCGTGGGCCGATACAATGAGCAGTTCTTC. The whole variable domain, remainder taken from reference TRBV7-6 and TRBJ2-1, is GAGVSQSPRYKVTKRGQDVALRCDPISGHVSLYWYRQALGQGPEFLTYFNYEAQQDKSGLPNDRFSAERPEGSISTLTIQRTEQRDSAMYRCASSSQIVGRYNEQFFGPGTRLTVL.

This chain joins TRBV6-1 and TRBJ2-3, with 7 bases fitting TRBD1. Germline CDR1 and CDR2: MNHNS and SASEGT. V dropped 6 bases and J dropped 0; count of bases not matched to a gene: 6. The CDR3 runs 15 residues. CDR3 nucleotide sequence: TGTGCCAGCAGGGACGGGACAGCGAGCACAGATACGCAGTATTTT. As protein: CASRDGTASTDTQYF.

J is TRBJ1-4 and V is TRBV6-5; no definite D call. Trimming removed 10 bases at V and 0 bases at J, with 12 bases between. Germline loops: CDR1 MNHEY, CDR2 SVGAGI. CDR3 length: 14 residues. CDR3 sequence reads: CATRASATNEKLFF. The DNA for the CDR3 is TGTGCCACCCGCGCTTCTGCAACTAATGAAAAACTGTTTTTT.

In this sample, this clone turned up a few times. J is TRBJ2-3 and V is TRBV28; the D is unclear. V was shortened by 6 bases and J by 3 bases, with 7 bases between the two germline ends. The length of the CDR3 is 12 residues. The germline CDR1 and CDR2 sequences are MDHEN and SYDVKM. In DNA form, the CDR3 reads TGTGCCAGCAGCCGAGAGACAGATACGCAGTATTTT. Its translation: CASSRETDTQYF.

The rearrangement uses TRBV29-1 and TRBJ2-7; the match to TRBD1 covers 8 bases. Trimming at V came to 4 bases and at J to 4 bases, leaving 6 bases not matched to a gene. This CDR3 is built from 13 residues. The germline V gene encodes CDR1 SQVTM and CDR2 ANQGSEA. The CDR3 DNA follows: TGCAGCGTTGGGGGGACAGGAATGTACGAGCAGTACTTC. Translating gives CSVGGTGMYEQYF.

The chain combines TRBV29-1 with TRBJ2-7, with D possibly being TRBD2 (6 bases). CDR3 length: 15 residues. The V end lost 6 bases, the J end lost 5 bases, and 23 bases lay between the germline ends. CDR1 is SQVTM and CDR2 is ANQGSEA in the germline V gene. CDR3 coding DNA: TGCAGCGTGGTCCCGGGAGCGCCCAACGGGGACGAGCAGTACTTC. This gives the protein CSVVPGAPNGDEQYF.

The rearrangement uses TRBV10-3 and TRBJ1-1; 7 positions match TRBD1. The CDR3 loop spans 13 amino acids. V shed 10 bases, J shed 3 bases, and the junction held 8 bases outside the gene matches. Germline V CDR1 and CDR2: ENHRY, SYGVKD. CDR3: CASQPTGDTEAFF. The CDR3 DNA sequence: TGTGCCAGCCAACCCACAGGGGACACTGAAGCTTTCTTT.

V gene TRBV14 combines with J gene TRBJ2-5, with 7 bases identical to TRBD1. The J call may not be correct, given that the DNA end is closer to TRBJ2-7. Germline V lookup: CDR1 SGHDN, CDR2 FVKESK. The CDR3 contains 14 residues. CDR3 region: CASSQGWQGDEQYF. The CDR3 DNA is TGTGCCAGCAGCCAAGGATGGCAGGGGGACGAGCAGTACTTC.

This rearrangement joins TRBV7-9 to TRBJ2-6, with TRBD1 matching 8 bases. This CDR3 region has 15 residues. Trimming at V came to 5 bases and at J to 1 base, leaving 1 base not matched to a gene. Germline V gives CDR1 SEHNR, CDR2 FQNEAQ (reference sequence). The CDR3 DNA is TGTGCCAGCAGCAGACAGGGGTCTGGGGCCAACGTCCTGACTTTC. Its translation is CASSRQGSGANVLTF.

The V gene is TRBV6-4, the J gene TRBJ1-2, with D possibly TRBD1 on 6 matching bases. V was trimmed by 3 bases and J by 0 bases, leaving 11 bases between them. CDR1 is MRHNA and CDR2 is SNTAGT in the germline V gene. The CDR3 is 15 amino acids. The CDR3 sequence is CASSDTGRANYGYTF. The CDR3 nucleotides are TGTGCCAGCAGTGATACAGGGAGAGCTAACTATGGCTACACCTTC.

The gene calls are TRBV4-2 and TRBJ2-1; unclear D gene. V lost 1 base and J lost 4, with 14 bases in between. This CDR3 has 16 residues. CDR1 is LGHNA and CDR2 is YNFKEQ in the germline V gene. The CDR3 DNA sequence: TGTGCCAGCAGCCAAGCTAACAGTCACCTATACAATGAGCAGTTCTTC. This sequence encodes CASSQANSHLYNEQFF.

The chain joins TRBV5-4 to TRBJ2-1; 8 positions match TRBD2. Trimming took 4 bases from V and 4 from J; bases not matched to a gene: 4. The CDR3 runs to 14 residues. Germline V lookup: CDR1 SGHNT, CDR2 YYREEE (reference sequence). CDR3 sequence: CASSGGGNYNEQFF. The CDR3 nucleotides read TGTGCCAGCAGCGGCGGGGGGAATTACAATGAGCAGTTCTTC.

The chain joins TRBV27 to TRBJ2-4; D gene uncertain. The CDR3 is 13 residues long. V was clipped by 2 bases and J by 0 bases, with 2 bases between them. Per germline, CDR1 MNHEY and CDR2 SMNVEV (reference sequence). Written as DNA, the CDR3 is TGTGCCAGCAGTTTACTAGCCAAAAACATTCAGTACTTC. It encodes CASSLLAKNIQYF.

The chain couples TRBV6-1 to TRBJ1-5, with D hard to call. Germline CDR1 is MNHNS and CDR2 is SASEGT. This CDR3 is built from 14 residues. Trimming left V 4 bases short and J 8 bases short, with 15 bases between. CDR3 DNA sequence: TGTGCCAGCAGTGGATACGGAAGAGGTGAGCCCCAGCATTTT. Protein: CASSGYGRGEPQHF.

This clone has more than one count but fewer than ten. The chain links TRBV4-2 to TRBJ2-1; D gene unclear. The ends were cut back, 0 bases at V and 0 bases at J, with 15 bases in the middle. The length of the CDR3 is 18 residues. CDR1 and CDR2 from the germline V gene are LGHNA and YNFKEQ. The CDR3 bases are TGTGCCAGCAGCCAAGAAGGAGTAGGCGGCAGCTCCTACAATGAGCAGTTCTTC. Residues: CASSQEGVGGSSYNEQFF.